These T cell receptor beta chains were read from a single sample in a study of beta chain features in type 1 diabetes. Data came from immunoSEQ multiplex PCR; TCRdb stores just in-frame clones and leaves some out. Here the sample spans approximately 340,000 clones, over 12% being singletons. The material sequenced was naive CD4+ T cells from blood. The receptor source for this set is a woman younger than 35 in good health. CDR3s include the opening cysteine and the closing phenylalanine or tryptophan. Each record gives: CDR3 length, clone size, D gene, J gene, V gene, CDR3 protein, CDR3 DNA. A D gene is named only where the DNA matches it firmly. Clone sizes are given selectively: once, few, many, or a class where the clone is expanded.

>16|few|NA|TRBJ2-1|TRBV28
CASSSLIPRGFNEQFF
TGTGCCAGCAGTTCCTTGATACCGAGGGGGTTCAATGAGCAGTTCTTC
>16|few|NA|TRBJ2-1|TRBV27
CASRTSLGASYNEQFF
TGTGCCAGCAGGACCAGCCTTGGGGCAAGCTACAATGAGCAGTTCTTC
>14|NA|NA|TRBJ2-7|TRBV29-1
CSVDVFGQRYEQYF
TGCAGCGTTGATGTGTTCGGACAGAGATACGAGCAGTACTTC
>15|NA|TRBD2|TRBJ2-7|TRBV29-1
CSANKRGGGTYEQYF
TGCAGCGCGAACAAACGTGGGGGAGGGACCTACGAGCAGTACTTC
>15|few|TRBD1|TRBJ1-1|TRBV5-1
CASSLGDRVNTEAFF
TGCGCCAGCAGCTTGGGCGACAGGGTGAACACTGAAGCTTTCTTT
>14|NA|TRBD1|TRBJ2-1|TRBV29-1
CSVVPGQAYNEQFF
TGCAGCGTGGTCCCGGGACAGGCCTACAATGAGCAGTTCTTC
>16|few|NA|TRBJ2-4|TRBV2
CASSEDRGIAKNIQYF
TGTGCCAGCAGTGAAGATCGGGGAATAGCCAAAAACATTCAGTACTTC
>15|few|TRBD2|TRBJ2-3|TRBV30
CAWSLRGGSGDTQYF
TGTGCCTGGAGTCTCCGGGGGGGCTCGGGAGATACGCAGTATTTT
>14|few|TRBD2|TRBJ2-1|TRBV6-1
CASRVAGGFNEQFF
TGTGCCAGCAGAGTAGCGGGAGGGTTCAATGAGCAGTTCTTC
>13|NA|NA|TRBJ2-2|TRBV30
CARDREYTGELFF
TGTGCTCGAGACCGGGAGTACACCGGGGAGCTGTTTTTT
>13|NA|TRBD1|TRBJ1-2|TRBV29-1
CSVRGTANYGYTF
TGCAGCGTGCGCGGGACAGCAAACTATGGCTACACCTTC
>15|NA|NA|TRBJ2-1|TRBV11-1
CASSLDGESYNEQFF
TGTGCCAGCAGCTTAGACGGGGAGTCCTACAATGAGCAGTTCTTC
>14|NA|TRBD1|TRBJ1-2|TRBV25-1
CASSATGNNYGYTF
TGTGCCAGCAGTGCGACAGGGAATAACTATGGCTACACCTTC
>15|few|TRBD1|TRBJ1-2|TRBV19
CASSALGQGNYGYTF
TGTGCCAGTAGTGCGTTGGGACAGGGAAACTATGGCTACACCTTC
>15|NA|NA|TRBJ2-3|TRBV5-4
CASSLKDRITDTQYF
TGTGCCAGCAGCTTGAAGGACAGAATCACAGATACGCAGTATTTT
>13|NA|NA|TRBJ1-1|TRBV27
CASSLTPYTEAFF
TGTGCCAGCAGTCTCACACCATACACTGAAGCTTTCTTT
>15|few|NA|TRBJ1-5|TRBV28
CASSYVDRINQPQHF
TGTGCCAGCAGTTACGTCGACAGGATAAATCAGCCCCAGCATTTT
>13|few|NA|TRBJ1-4|TRBV18
CASSPGLNEKLFF
TGTGCCAGCTCACCCGGACTTAATGAAAAACTGTTTTTT
>15|NA|TRBD1|TRBJ1-2|TRBV25-1
CASNGMGRGPDGYTF
TGTGCCAGCAATGGAATGGGCAGGGGGCCCGATGGCTACACCTTC
>15|NA|NA|TRBJ1-2|TRBV27
CASSLSSGGLYGYTF
TGTGCCAGCAGTTTATCTAGCGGAGGGCTCTATGGCTACACCTTC
>13|NA|NA|TRBJ1-5|TRBV18
CASSAGSHQPQHF
TGTGCCAGCTCCGCAGGGTCACATCAGCCCCAGCATTTT
>14|few|TRBD1|TRBJ2-5|TRBV7-3
CASSRGTDQETQYF
TGTGCCAGCAGCCGAGGGACAGACCAAGAGACCCAGTACTTC
>13|NA|NA|TRBJ2-5|TRBV30
CAWSVTDQETQYF
TGTGCCTGGAGTGTAACAGACCAAGAGACCCAGTACTTC
>15|few|TRBD2|TRBJ2-3|TRBV5-1
CASSLFGRGTDTQYF
TGCGCCAGCAGCTTGTTCGGGAGGGGCACAGATACGCAGTATTTT
>12|NA|NA|TRBJ2-7|TRBV30
CAWSPGSYEQYF
TGTGCCTGGAGTCCGGGGTCTTACGAGCAGTACTTC
>13|NA|TRBD1|TRBJ2-5|TRBV28
CASTLDRVETQYF
TGTGCCAGCACCCTGGACAGGGTAGAGACCCAGTACTTC
>14|few|NA|TRBJ2-1|TRBV7-2
CASSLTGTPNEQFF
TGTGCCAGCAGCTTAACCGGGACACCCAATGAGCAGTTCTTC
>13|NA|NA|TRBJ1-1|TRBV7-2
CASRGRGLAEAFF
TGTGCCAGCCGTGGGCGGGGGTTGGCTGAAGCTTTCTTT
>13|NA|NA|TRBJ2-1|TRBV6-1
CASSGQFYNEQFF
TGTGCCAGCAGTGGACAGTTCTACAATGAGCAGTTCTTC
>15|NA|NA|TRBJ2-1|TRBV5-1
CASSLTSRWSNEQFF
TGCGCCAGCAGCTTGACTAGCCGATGGAGCAATGAGCAGTTCTTC
>16|few|TRBD1|TRBJ2-7|TRBV5-1
CASSSTPGTVIDEQYF
TGCGCCAGCAGCTCCACTCCCGGGACAGTTATCGACGAGCAGTACTTC
>12|NA|TRBD2|TRBJ2-7|TRBV29-1
CSVDGEGYEQYF
TGCAGCGTTGACGGGGAGGGGTACGAGCAGTACTTC
>15|few|TRBD2|TRBJ2-1|TRBV6-5
CASSFGLAGYNEQFF
TGTGCCAGCAGTTTTGGACTAGCGGGCTACAATGAGCAGTTCTTC
>14|few|NA|TRBJ1-2|TRBV5-6
CASSFWQARYGYTF
TGTGCCAGCAGCTTCTGGCAGGCGCGCTATGGCTACACCTTC
>16|few|NA|TRBJ2-7|TRBV5-1
CASSLSPGNPSYEQYF
TGCGCCAGCAGCTTATCTCCCGGGAATCCCTCCTACGAGCAGTACTTC
>16|NA|TRBD2|TRBJ2-7|TRBV29-1
CSAGGLAGRNAYEQYF
TGCAGCGCGGGGGGACTAGCGGGGCGTAACGCCTACGAGCAGTACTTC
>14|NA|NA|TRBJ1-4|TRBV19
CASKLGDTHEKLFF
TGTGCCAGTAAGTTGGGGGACACTCATGAAAAACTGTTTTTT
>14|NA|TRBD2|TRBJ2-1|TRBV9
CASSVPGTTEEQFF
TGTGCCAGCAGCGTTCCCGGGACTACCGAGGAGCAGTTCTTC
>16|few|TRBD2|TRBJ2-3|TRBV30
CAWSVGSSGSGVTQYF
TGTGCCTGGAGTGTAGGGTCTAGCGGGAGCGGAGTTACGCAGTATTTT
>14|NA|TRBD2|TRBJ2-7|TRBV18
CASSPIGTSYEQYF
TGTGCCAGCTCACCAATCGGGACTAGTTACGAGCAGTACTTC
>14|few|TRBD1|TRBJ2-5|TRBV28
CASSLGQGWETQYF
TGTGCCAGCAGTTTGGGACAGGGTTGGGAGACCCAGTACTTC
>15|NA|NA|TRBJ1-2|TRBV7-9
CASSLSAQGNYGYTF
TGTGCCAGCAGCTTATCTGCTCAGGGGAACTATGGCTACACCTTC
>16|NA|NA|TRBJ2-6|TRBV29-1
CSVGTRSISGANVLTF
TGCAGCGTTGGGACAAGGAGTATCTCTGGGGCCAACGTCCTGACTTTC
>14|few|NA|TRBJ2-7|TRBV18
CASSPRAGKDEQYF
TGTGCCAGCTCACCACGGGCCGGGAAAGACGAGCAGTACTTC
>15|few|NA|TRBJ2-7|TRBV28
CASSGGFGRSYEQYF
TGTGCCAGCAGTGGGGGCTTCGGCCGCTCCTACGAGCAGTACTTC
>17|NA|TRBD2|TRBJ2-1|TRBV4-2
CASSTGTSGRAGNEQFF
TGTGCCAGCAGCACCGGGACTAGCGGGAGGGCCGGAAATGAGCAGTTCTTC
>11|few|NA|TRBJ2-3|TRBV11-2
CASSFRAAQYF
TGTGCCAGCAGCTTCAGGGCTGCGCAGTATTTT
>14|few|TRBD2|TRBJ2-5|TRBV7-2
CASSWGLGAETQYF
TGTGCCAGCAGCTGGGGACTAGGAGCGGAGACCCAGTACTTC
>15|NA|TRBD1|TRBJ1-4|TRBV4-2
CASSQPGTGKEKLFF
TGTGCCAGCAGCCAACCCGGGACAGGGAAAGAAAAACTGTTTTTT
>12|NA|NA|TRBJ1-4|TRBV15
CATSFTLGKLFF
TGTGCCACCAGCTTTACCCTCGGAAAACTGTTTTTT
>13|NA|NA|TRBJ2-1|TRBV7-3
CASSSTSGNEQFF
TGTGCCAGCAGCTCGACTAGTGGTAATGAGCAGTTCTTC
>11|few|NA|TRBJ2-7|TRBV30
CAWSVGVSQYF
TGTGCCTGGAGTGTCGGGGTATCGCAGTACTTC
>12|NA|NA|TRBJ1-1|TRBV7-9
CASSSRDTEAFF
TGTGCCAGCAGTTCCAGGGACACTGAAGCTTTCTTT
>16|NA|NA|TRBJ2-3|TRBV7-2
CASSSTTATSTDTQYF
TGTGCCAGCAGCTCTACGACAGCCACTAGCACAGATACGCAGTATTTT
>15|NA|TRBD2|TRBJ2-1|TRBV29-1
CSVGGRDVPYNEQFF
TGCAGCGTCGGGGGGAGGGACGTTCCCTACAATGAGCAGTTCTTC